The sequence of this T cell receptor beta chain was determined in a study of tumor-infiltrating lymphocytes in primary liver carcinoma. Study-wide context: The patients comprised men and women between the ages of 30 and 69 years. Study results and caveats: Blood trailed tumors significantly in top-250-clone fraction (p = 0.039). Less overlap was seen in tumor-adjacent and tumor-blood pairs than in tumor region pairs.

Priming with a constant-region primer yielded TCR beta cDNA from around 0.45 ug total RNA. Generation of the TCR beta libraries relied on three nested multiplex PCR rounds using slightly modified ARM-PCR. The first two PCR rounds used TRBV1-TRBV30 primers with a Cbeta primer, approximately 10 cycles each. TCRdb processed the multiplex PCR reads anew with MiXCR; each CDR3 protein has one entry. The sample includes roughly 330,000 distinct CDR3 sequences, 65% of them seen just once. In regard to this clonotype: The antigen is not known. Given the absence of the conserved phenylalanine or tryptophan at the CDR3 end, a read error is likely.

Germline-derived CDR1 and CDR2 are SGHNT and YYREEE (reference sequence). Between the trimmed V and J ends, which lost 0 bases and 4 bases, there was a span of 10 bases. The CDR3 length is 14 residues. Unsorted whole blood yielded blood RNA, and germline DNA was extracted as well. The sample taken for sequencing was peripheral blood. This sequence was found in a man aged 35 to 55 with primary liver carcinoma and hepatitis B virus infection. The chain has TRBV5-4 and TRBJ1-2, with D unresolved. CDR3 DNA: TGTGCCAGCAGCTTGGCCATGTCGGCCTATGGCTACACCCTC. It translates to CASSLAMSAYGYTL.